This entry concerns a single T cell receptor (beta chain). These data belong to a study of blood T cell repertoires in COVID-19. J gave up 5 bases and V 0 bases, and 8 bases lay outside the gene matches. CDR3 length equals 16 residues. Germline assignment: CDR1 SGHRS and CDR2 YFSETQ. Original data processing: Amplification with reference gene primers provided the estimates of nucleated cell counts. Sequencing used immunoSEQ multiplex PCR; TCRdb keeps in-frame clones, though not all of them. V and J calls and clone size are given by that table; D and trimming were obtained from the DNA. The sample lists roughly 80,000 clones, about three quarters seen once, with about 10% in the top ten.

Sequenced: peripheral blood. The rearrangement joins TRBV5-1 to TRBJ2-3; 8 bases are a match to TRBD2. The receptor's source is a human donor in a cohort sampled during active COVID-19. The CDR3 protein is CASSLETGGPEDTQYF. CDR3 coding DNA: TGCGCCAGCAGCTTGGAAACGGGGGGGCCAGAAGATACGCAGTATTTT.